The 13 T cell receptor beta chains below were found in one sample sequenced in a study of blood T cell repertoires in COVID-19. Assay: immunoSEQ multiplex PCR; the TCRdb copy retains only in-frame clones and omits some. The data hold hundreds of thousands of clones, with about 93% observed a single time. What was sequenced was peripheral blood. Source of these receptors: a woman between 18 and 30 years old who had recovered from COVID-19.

CDR3 sequence reads: CASSEFRGKNTEAFF. DNA of the CDR3: TGTGCCAGCAGTGAATTTAGGGGCAAGAACACTGAAGCTTTCTTT. V is TRBV25-1 and J is TRBJ1-1, with a weak D call TRBD1 (5 bases). This CDR3 has 15 residues. Germline CDR1 MGHDK, CDR2 SYGVNS. V was cut by 1 base and J by 1 base, with 10 bases left in between.

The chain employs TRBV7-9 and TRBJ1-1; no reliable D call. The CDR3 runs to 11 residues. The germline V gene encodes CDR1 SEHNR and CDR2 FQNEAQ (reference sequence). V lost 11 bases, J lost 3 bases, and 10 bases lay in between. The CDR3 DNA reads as TGTGCCGCCGGGGTGGACACTGAAGCTTTCTTT. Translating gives CAAGVDTEAFF.

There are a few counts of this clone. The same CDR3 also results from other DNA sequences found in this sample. The CDR3 DNA sequence: TGTGCCTGGAGTCCAGGGCTTTATGGCTACACCTTC. Translated, it gives CAWSPGLYGYTF. The rearrangement links TRBV30 to TRBJ1-2, with a possible D match to TRBD1 (5 bases). Deletions cut 2 bases from V and 5 bases from J, with 9 bases between. CDR1 is GTSNPN, CDR2 SVGIG, per germline (reference sequence). CDR3 length: 12 residues.

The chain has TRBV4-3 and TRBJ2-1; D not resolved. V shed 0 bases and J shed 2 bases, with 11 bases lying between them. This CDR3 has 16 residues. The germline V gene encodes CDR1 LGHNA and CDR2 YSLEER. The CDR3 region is CASSQEPRGTYNEQFF. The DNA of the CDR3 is TGCGCCAGCAGCCAAGAGCCCCGCGGAACCTACAATGAGCAGTTCTTC.

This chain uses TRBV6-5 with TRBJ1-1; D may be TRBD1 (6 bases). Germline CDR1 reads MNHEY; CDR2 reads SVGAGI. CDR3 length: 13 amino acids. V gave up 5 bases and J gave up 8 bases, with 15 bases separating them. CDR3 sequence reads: CASSLFTGTEAFF. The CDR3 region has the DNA TGTGCCAGCAGTCTCTTTACCGGGACAGAAGCTTTCTTT.

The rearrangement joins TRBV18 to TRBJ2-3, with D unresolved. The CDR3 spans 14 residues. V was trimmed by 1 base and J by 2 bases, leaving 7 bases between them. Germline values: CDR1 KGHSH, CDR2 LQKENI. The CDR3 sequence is CASSPRRSTDTQYF. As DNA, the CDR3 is TGTGCCAGCTCACCACGGCGGTCCACAGATACGCAGTATTTT. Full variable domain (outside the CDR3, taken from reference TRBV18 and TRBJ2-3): NAGVMQNPRHLVRRRGQEARLRCSPMKGHSHVYWYRQLPEEGLKFMVYLQKENIIDESGMPKERFSAEFPKEGPSILRIQQVVRGDSAAYFCASSPRRSTDTQYFGPGTRLTVL.

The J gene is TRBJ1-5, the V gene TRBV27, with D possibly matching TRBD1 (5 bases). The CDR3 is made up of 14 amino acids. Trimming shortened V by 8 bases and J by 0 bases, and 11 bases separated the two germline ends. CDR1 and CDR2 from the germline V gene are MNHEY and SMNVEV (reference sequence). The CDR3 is CASRGGGSNQPQHF. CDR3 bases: TGTGCCAGCCGCGGGGGTGGTAGCAATCAGCCCCAGCATTTT.

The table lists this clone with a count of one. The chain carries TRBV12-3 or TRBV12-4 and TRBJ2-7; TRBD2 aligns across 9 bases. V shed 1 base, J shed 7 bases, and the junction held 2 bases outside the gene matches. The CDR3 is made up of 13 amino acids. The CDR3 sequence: CASSLDLAGEQYV. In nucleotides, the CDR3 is TGTGCCAGCAGTTTAGACCTAGCGGGGGAGCAGTACGTC.

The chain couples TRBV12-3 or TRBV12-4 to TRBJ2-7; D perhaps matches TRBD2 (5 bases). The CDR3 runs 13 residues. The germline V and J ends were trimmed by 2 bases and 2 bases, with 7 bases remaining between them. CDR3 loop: CASSLSGAYEQYV. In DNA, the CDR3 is TGTGCCAGCAGTTTAAGCGGAGCCTACGAGCAGTACGTC.

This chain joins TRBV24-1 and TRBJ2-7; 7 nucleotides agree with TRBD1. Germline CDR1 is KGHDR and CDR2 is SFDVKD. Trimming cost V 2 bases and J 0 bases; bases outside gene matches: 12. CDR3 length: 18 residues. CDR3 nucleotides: TGTGCCACCAGTGATTCCCCACCGGGACAGAAAAGCTCCTACGAGCAGTACGTC. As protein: CATSDSPPGQKSSYEQYV.

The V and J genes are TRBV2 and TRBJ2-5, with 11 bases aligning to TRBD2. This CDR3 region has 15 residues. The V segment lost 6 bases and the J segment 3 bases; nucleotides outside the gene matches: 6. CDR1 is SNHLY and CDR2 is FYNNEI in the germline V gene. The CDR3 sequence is CASRGLTSGEETQYF. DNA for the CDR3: TGTGCCAGCAGGGGCCTGACTAGCGGGGAAGAGACCCAGTACTTC.

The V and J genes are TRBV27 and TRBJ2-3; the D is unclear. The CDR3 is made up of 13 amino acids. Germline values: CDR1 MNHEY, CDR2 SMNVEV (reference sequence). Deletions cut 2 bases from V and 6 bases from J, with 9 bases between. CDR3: CASSLTAVDTQYF. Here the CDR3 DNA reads TGTGCCAGCAGTTTAACAGCAGTGGATACGCAGTATTTT.

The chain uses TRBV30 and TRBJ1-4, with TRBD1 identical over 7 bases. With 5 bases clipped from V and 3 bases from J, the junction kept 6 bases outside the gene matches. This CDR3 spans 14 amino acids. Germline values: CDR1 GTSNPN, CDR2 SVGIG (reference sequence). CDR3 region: CAWDRGLANEKLFF. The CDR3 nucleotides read TGTGCCTGGGATAGGGGGCTGGCTAATGAAAAACTGTTTTTT.